The rows below give T cell receptor beta chains drawn from one sample of a study of response to subunit inactivated influenza vaccine. TCRdb re-derived calls from the RT-PCR reads in MiXCR, one entry per CDR3 protein. Among over 400,000 distinct CDR3 sequences listed, over 10% were seen once. Sample: PBMCs from blood, taken roughly 6 weeks after vaccination. Receptor source: a man in his fifties who received an inactivated influenza vaccine. The CDR3 runs from the conserved cysteine through the conserved F or W. Each record gives: CDR3 length, clone size, J gene, D gene, V gene, CDR3 protein, CDR3 DNA. D genes are given only for firm matches. Not all rows give a size; the values are once, few, many and, for expanded clones, a class.

12	.	TRBJ2-1	.	TRBV15	CATSRPLYEQFF	TGTGCCACCAGCAGGCCCCTCTATGAGCAGTTCTTC
14	.	TRBJ2-5	.	TRBV21-1	CASSNRSRKGTQYF	TGTGCCAGCAGCAACCGTTCAAGGAAGGGGACCCAGTACTTC
16	few	TRBJ2-2	.	TRBV18	CASSPRSETNTGELFF	TGTGCCAGCTCACCACGGTCGGAGACGAACACCGGGGAGCTGTTTTTT
16	few	TRBJ2-3	TRBD1	TRBV10-3	CAISERRTGSTDTQYF	TGTGCCATCAGTGAGAGACGGACAGGAAGCACAGATACGCAGTATTTT
14	.	TRBJ2-7	TRBD1	TRBV6-2/TRBV6-3	CASSYGQGTYEQYF	TGTGCCAGCAGCTACGGACAGGGGACCTACGAGCAGTACTTC
15	few	TRBJ2-5	.	TRBV20-1	CSARDTLAIRETQYF	TGCAGTGCTAGAGATACTTTAGCGATTCGGGAGACCCAGTACTTC
13	few	TRBJ1-2	.	TRBV20-1	CSARVSINYGYTF	TGCAGTGCTAGAGTTTCCATTAACTATGGCTACACCTTC
16	many	TRBJ2-7	TRBD1	TRBV7-8	CASSLVVGQGTYEQYF	TGTGCCAGCAGCTTAGTAGTGGGACAGGGGACGTACGAGCAGTACTTC
15	few	TRBJ1-2	.	TRBV11-2	CASSKKTGSYYGYTF	TGTGCCAGCAGCAAAAAAACAGGATCTTACTATGGCTACACCTTC
18	.	TRBJ2-1	TRBD2	TRBV20-1	CSARDPSGGESSYNEQFF	TGCAGTGCTAGAGATCCTAGCGGGGGCGAAAGCTCCTACAATGAGCAGTTCTTC
14	few	TRBJ1-5	.	TRBV15	CATSTFGPNQPQHF	TGTGCCACCAGCACCTTCGGGCCTAATCAGCCCCAGCATTTT
15	few	TRBJ1-1	TRBD1	TRBV19	CASSVGQGARTEAFF	TGTGCCAGTAGCGTCGGACAGGGGGCGAGGACTGAAGCTTTCTTT
14	many	TRBJ1-6	.	TRBV7-2	CASALPGASSPLHF	TGTGCCAGCGCCTTGCCCGGGGCAAGTTCACCCCTCCACTTT
16	few	TRBJ2-1	TRBD2	TRBV11-2	CASSLDRGGPYNEQFF	TGTGCCAGCAGCTTAGATCGGGGGGGGCCGTACAATGAGCAGTTCTTC
14	many	TRBJ2-3	.	TRBV7-8	CASSLLNVADTQYF	TGTGCCAGCAGCTTGTTAAATGTGGCAGATACGCAGTATTTT
14	many	TRBJ2-6	.	TRBV13	CASLHLSGANVLTF	TGTGCCAGCCTACACCTCTCTGGGGCCAACGTCCTGACTTTC
15	few	TRBJ2-2	.	TRBV13	CASSSHLALAGELFF	TGTGCCAGCAGCAGCCATCTAGCGTTGGCCGGGGAGCTGTTTTTT
14	many	TRBJ2-7	.	TRBV20-1	CSARDQATLYEQYF	TGCAGTGCAAGAGATCAGGCGACCCTCTACGAGCAGTACTTC
13	few	TRBJ2-1	TRBD1	TRBV29-1	CSVDRGTYNEQFF	TGCAGCGTTGACAGGGGGACCTACAATGAGCAGTTCTTC
15	.	TRBJ1-1	.	TRBV7-2	CASSLVGWGNTEAFF	TGTGCCAGCAGCTTGGTGGGTTGGGGGAACACTGAAGCTTTCTTT
14	.	TRBJ2-1	.	TRBV10-3	CAISDMQNADEQFF	TGTGCCATCAGTGATATGCAGAACGCCGATGAGCAGTTCTTC
15	few	TRBJ1-4	.	TRBV4-3	CASSQGEATNEKLFF	TGCGCCAGCAGCCAGGGGGAGGCAACTAATGAAAAACTGTTTTTT
15	.	TRBJ2-5	.	TRBV12-2	CASRLDGQGQETQYF	TGTGCAAGTCGCTTAGACGGACAGGGACAAGAGACCCAGTACTTC
18	once	TRBJ2-6	TRBD2	TRBV27	CASSVWWPSGNGANVLTF	TGTGCCAGCAGTGTCTGGTGGCCTAGCGGGAATGGGGCCAACGTCCTGACTTTC
14	few	TRBJ2-7	.	TRBV4-2	CASSQDTKIYEQYF	TGTGCCAGCAGCCAAGATACAAAAATCTACGAGCAGTACTTC
15	few	TRBJ1-4	TRBD1	TRBV6-1	CASSTYDRGREKLFF	TGTGCCAGCAGTACCTACGACAGGGGGCGGGAAAAACTGTTTTTT
17	many	TRBJ2-1	.	TRBV4-2	CASSQESGTGWFVEQFF	TGTGCCAGCAGCCAAGAATCGGGGACTGGGTGGTTTGTCGAGCAGTTCTTC
15	many	TRBJ2-3	.	TRBV29-1	CSVDLRTRRTDTQYF	TGCAGCGTTGACCTGAGAACCCGACGAACAGATACGCAGTATTTT
14	few	TRBJ2-2	.	TRBV2	CASRTGSNTGELFF	TGTGCCAGCAGGACAGGTTCGAACACCGGGGAGCTGTTTTTT
13	.	TRBJ2-5	.	TRBV28	CASTVGVRETQYF	TGTGCCAGCACAGTCGGGGTCCGAGAGACCCAGTACTTC
14	.	TRBJ2-5	.	TRBV5-1	CASSLVAGSQTQYF	TGCGCCAGCAGCTTGGTTGCAGGGTCGCAGACCCAGTACTTC
14	.	TRBJ2-6	.	TRBV4-3	CASSRGDGANVLTF	TGCGCCAGCAGCCGGGGGGATGGGGCCAACGTCCTGACTTTC
17	few	TRBJ2-2	TRBD2	TRBV6-1	CASTPWLAGGNTGELFF	TGTGCCAGCACCCCCTGGCTAGCGGGAGGGAATACCGGGGAGCTGTTTTTT
16	few	TRBJ2-3	.	TRBV7-9	CASSFYDRFSTDTQYF	TGTGCCAGCAGCTTCTACGACAGGTTTAGCACAGATACGCAGTATTTT
16	.	TRBJ2-7	.	TRBV4-2	CASSQETQRSSYEQYF	TGTGCCAGCAGCCAAGAAACCCAGCGGAGCTCCTACGAGCAGTACTTC
13	.	TRBJ1-4	.	TRBV20-1	CSASQRANEKLFF	TGCAGTGCTAGTCAGAGGGCTAATGAAAAACTGTTTTTT
20	few	TRBJ2-1	.	TRBV5-1	CASSSRTAGTLRLNYNEQFF	TGCGCCAGCAGTTCAAGGACAGCAGGGACCCTGAGACTAAACTACAATGAGCAGTTCTTC
15	few	TRBJ2-2	TRBD2	TRBV24-1	CATQAGGGDTGELFF	TGTGCCACCCAAGCCGGGGGGGGAGACACCGGGGAGCTGTTTTTT
14	many	TRBJ2-7	.	TRBV4-3	CASSQDIQGTEQYF	TGCGCCAGCAGCCAAGATATTCAGGGAACCGAGCAGTACTTC
16	few	TRBJ2-3	TRBD2	TRBV11-2	CASSLVGGIPADTQYF	TGTGCCAGCAGCTTAGTGGGGGGGATCCCTGCAGATACGCAGTATTTT
18	many	TRBJ2-3	.	TRBV7-6	CASSLDDLGSTPTDTQYF	TGTGCCAGCAGCTTAGATGATCTCGGAAGTACTCCCACAGATACGCAGTATTTT
14	few	TRBJ1-1	TRBD1	TRBV5-1	CASSKRQGWSEAFF	TGCGCCAGCAGCAAACGACAGGGTTGGTCTGAAGCTTTCTTT
15	few	TRBJ1-4	TRBD1	TRBV6-5	CASSYGTGGIEKLFF	TGTGCCAGCAGTTATGGGACAGGGGGCATTGAAAAACTGTTTTTT
13	many	TRBJ2-1	.	TRBV7-2	CASSLFEYNEQFF	TGTGCCAGCAGCTTATTTGAGTACAATGAGCAGTTCTTC
16	.	TRBJ2-7	TRBD2	TRBV6-2/TRBV6-3	CASSYAGTSGRNEQYF	TGTGCCAGCAGTTACGCCGGGACTAGCGGGAGGAACGAGCAGTACTTC
15	many	TRBJ2-7	TRBD1	TRBV29-1	CSVEAEGTGSYEQYF	TGCAGCGTTGAGGCCGAGGGGACAGGGTCATACGAGCAGTACTTC
16	.	TRBJ2-1	TRBD2	TRBV5-6	CASRRMTSGYYNEQFF	TGTGCCAGCAGGCGGATGACTAGCGGGTACTACAATGAGCAGTTCTTC
15	many	TRBJ2-7	.	TRBV12-3/TRBV12-4	CASSLGRGLTYEQYF	TGTGCCAGCAGTTTAGGCAGGGGCCTTACCTACGAGCAGTACTTC
13	.	TRBJ1-5	TRBD1	TRBV12-3/TRBV12-4	CASRQGKNQPQHF	TGTGCCAGCAGACAGGGGAAAAATCAGCCCCAGCATTTT
12	few	TRBJ2-1	TRBD1	TRBV20-1	CSATDRGDEQFF	TGCAGTGCTACGGACAGGGGAGATGAGCAGTTCTTC
17	many	TRBJ2-3	TRBD2	TRBV20-1	CSALTILLAGNTDTQYF	TGCAGTGCCCTCACCATTTTACTAGCGGGGAACACAGATACGCAGTATTTT
15	few	TRBJ2-3	.	TRBV5-1	CASSLIGISTDTQYF	TGCGCCAGCAGCTTGATAGGGATTAGCACAGATACGCAGTATTTT
14	.	TRBJ2-7	TRBD2	TRBV7-9	CASSFSGTNYEQYF	TGTGCCAGCAGCTTCTCCGGGACTAATTACGAGCAGTACTTC
16	.	TRBJ2-3	.	TRBV5-5	CASSLATGHSTDTQYF	TGTGCCAGCAGCTTGGCGACAGGACATAGCACAGATACGCAGTATTTT